The 15 T cell receptor beta chains given below trace back to one sample, sequenced in a study of vaccination and CD4 T cells after COVID-19. Oncomine TCR Beta short-read sequencing was applied to DNA from cultured CD4+ T cells. TCRdb independently ran MiXCR on the PCR reads; one entry per CDR3 protein. The table has 7,200 or so distinct CDR3 sequences, under 65% seen once. Their target antigens are unknown. The treatment here: roughly 11-day PBMC culture with coronavirus spike peptide pools or control peptides (ViraFEST assay). Material for sequencing was CD4+ T cells from blood, cultured in vitro. The origin of the receptors is a human donor who had recovered from COVID-19.

The sample holds a few counts of this clonotype. The rearrangement joins TRBV7-8 to TRBJ1-1; possible D gene TRBD1, 6 bases. The CDR3 runs 14 residues. V was clipped by 1 base and J by 1 base, with 7 bases between them. Germline V gene sequence: CDR1 SGHVS, CDR2 FQNEAQ. The DNA for the CDR3 is TGTGCCAGCAGCTTAGTAGGGGGGAACACTGAAGCTTTCTTT. It specifies CASSLVGGNTEAFF.

The chain combines TRBV20-1 with TRBJ1-1; perhaps TRBD1 as D (5 bases). The germline V gene encodes CDR1 DFQATT and CDR2 SNEGSKA (reference sequence). The length of the CDR3 is 15 residues. Trimming stripped 3 bases from V and 4 bases from J, with 18 bases between. The CDR3 bases are TGCAGTGCTAGCAGCGGGAAGGGGCTGGGCACTGAAGCTTTCTTT. Its translation: CSASSGKGLGTEAFF.

The chain couples TRBV20-1 to TRBJ1-4, with TRBD1 identical over 8 bases. V lost 5 bases to trimming and J lost 12 bases; unmatched junction nucleotides: 2. Germline loops: CDR1 DFQATT, CDR2 SNEGSKA (reference sequence). The CDR3 covers 10 residues. For the CDR3, the DNA is TGCAGTGCTGGACAGGGAGAACTGTTTTTT. The encoded protein is CSAGQGELFF.

The CDR3 DNA reads TGCAGTGCTAGAGGGGACAGGGCCTCCTATGGCTACACCTTC. Translation gives CSARGDRASYGYTF. The chain employs TRBV20-1 and TRBJ1-2, with 9 bases matching TRBD1. V shed 1 base and J 4 bases; nucleotides not matched to a gene: 4. CDR3 size: 14 residues. Looked up from germline, CDR1 is DFQATT and CDR2 is SNEGSKA (reference sequence).

This clonotype showed up just a few times. This chain joins TRBV7-2 and TRBJ2-5; D remains unclear. The germline V gene encodes CDR1 SGHTA and CDR2 FQGNSA. V was trimmed by 1 base and J by 6 bases, leaving 3 bases between them. The CDR3 contains 11 residues. CDR3 sequence: CASSLVQTQYF. The CDR3 bases are TGTGCCAGCAGCTTAGTACAGACCCAGTACTTC.

This chain uses TRBV6-5 with TRBJ2-7; D perhaps matches TRBD2 (6 bases). Deletions cut 4 bases from V and 0 bases from J, with 10 bases between. The CDR3 has 14 amino acids. Per germline, CDR1 MNHEY and CDR2 SVGAGI. For the CDR3, the DNA is TGTGCCAGCAGTTCCGGGACTCGCTCCTACGAGCAGTACTTC. Translation: CASSSGTRSYEQYF.

The J gene is TRBJ1-2, the V gene TRBV5-4; 8 nucleotides match TRBD1. There are 15 residues in the CDR3. Germline values: CDR1 SGHNT, CDR2 YYREEE (reference sequence). Trimming at V came to 4 bases and at J to 5 bases, leaving 10 bases not matched to a gene. CDR3 sequence: CASSRKVGTGYGYTF. The CDR3 region has the DNA TGTGCCAGCAGCCGAAAAGTCGGGACAGGATATGGCTACACCTTC.

This clonotype was counted between two and nine times. V usage is TRBV7-2 and J usage is TRBJ1-1; D is ambiguous. The CDR3 length is 15 residues. Trimming removed 1 base at V and 0 bases at J, with 9 bases between. CDR1 and CDR2 (germline): SGHTA, FQGNSA. The chain's CDR3 is CASSLVGSMNTEAFF. The CDR3 DNA is TGTGCCAGCAGCTTAGTAGGGAGCATGAACACTGAAGCTTTCTTT.

V is TRBV11-3 and J is TRBJ1-1; TRBD1 aligns across 7 bases. This CDR3 has 14 residues. Germline-derived CDR1 and CDR2 are SGHNT and YENEEA. V was pared by 6 bases and J by 5 bases, with 9 bases of the junction left unmatched. The CDR3 protein is CASSDLDRKTEAFF. CDR3 DNA: TGTGCCAGCAGTGATTTGGACAGGAAAACTGAAGCTTTCTTT.

This chain joins TRBV6-1 and TRBJ2-7, with 7 bases aligning to TRBD1. V was clipped by 9 bases and J by 5 bases; unmatched bases: 10. Germline values: CDR1 MNHNS, CDR2 SASEGT. This CDR3 has 13 residues. In nucleotides, the CDR3 is TGTGCCAGTTCCTGGGACAGCCAGGACGAGCAGTACTTC. This sequence encodes CASSWDSQDEQYF.

Only one count was recorded for this clonotype. The chain has TRBV6-2 or TRBV6-3 and TRBJ1-1, with D possibly TRBD1 on 5 matching bases. Per germline, CDR1 MNHEY and CDR2 SVGEGT. Trimming stripped 4 bases from V and 5 bases from J, with 11 bases between. This CDR3 spans 13 amino acids. CDR3: CASSFWGGTEAFF. CDR3 DNA sequence: TGTGCCAGCAGTTTTTGGGGGGGTACTGAAGCTTTCTTT.

The gene calls are TRBV7-8 and TRBJ2-7; weak D call: TRBD1 (6 bases). This CDR3 contains 15 residues. Trimming stripped 5 bases from V and 0 bases from J, with 14 bases between. CDR1 SGHVS and CDR2 FQNEAQ come from the germline V gene. Written as DNA, the CDR3 is TGTGCCAGCAGCCCGGACAGTTCGAGCTCCTACGAGCAGTACTTC. This codes for CASSPDSSSSYEQYF.

The chain recombines TRBV6-5 with TRBJ2-1; D might be TRBD1 or TRBD2, each matching 5 bases. Germline-derived CDR1 and CDR2 are MNHEY and SVGAGI. V shed 2 bases and J shed 2 bases, with 10 bases lying between them. This CDR3 has 15 amino acids. This chain's CDR3 is CASSYKPGPYNEQFF. The CDR3 nucleotides are TGTGCCAGCAGTTACAAGCCGGGACCCTACAATGAGCAGTTCTTC.

The V gene is TRBV2, the J gene TRBJ2-2; the match to TRBD1 covers 10 bases. The J segment lost 8 bases and the V segment lost 6 bases, leaving 6 bases of the junction unmatched. The CDR3 sequence is 14 residues long. Germline CDR1 is SNHLY and CDR2 is FYNNEI. DNA of the CDR3: TGTGCCAGCAGCGTGACAGGGGGCGTGGGGGAGCTGTTTTTT. It translates to CASSVTGGVGELFF.

The chain employs TRBV19 and TRBJ1-5, with D perhaps TRBD1 (6 bases). This CDR3 contains 13 residues. CDR1 is LNHDA, CDR2 SQIVND, per germline (reference sequence). Trimming cost V 5 bases and J 5 bases, with 10 bases left between them. The CDR3 is CASSRGAYQPQHF. CDR3 coding DNA: TGTGCCAGTAGTCGGGGGGCCTATCAGCCCCAGCATTTT.